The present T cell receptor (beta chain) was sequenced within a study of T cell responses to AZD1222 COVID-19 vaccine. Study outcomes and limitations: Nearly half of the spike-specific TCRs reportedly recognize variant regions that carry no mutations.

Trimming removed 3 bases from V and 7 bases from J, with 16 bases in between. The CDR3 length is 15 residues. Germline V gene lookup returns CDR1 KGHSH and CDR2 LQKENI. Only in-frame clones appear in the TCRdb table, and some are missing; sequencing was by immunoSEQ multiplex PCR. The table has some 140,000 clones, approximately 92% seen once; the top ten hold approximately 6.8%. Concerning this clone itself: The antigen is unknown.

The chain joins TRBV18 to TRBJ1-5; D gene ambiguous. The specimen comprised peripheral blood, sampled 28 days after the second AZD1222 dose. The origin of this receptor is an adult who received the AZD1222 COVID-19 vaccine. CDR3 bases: TGTGCCAGCTCACCCGTGAACGGGCCCGGACAGCCCCAGCATTTT. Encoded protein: CASSPVNGPGQPQHF.